The 5 T cell receptor beta chains listed next were all sequenced from one sample in a study of cytomegalovirus exposure and HLA in healthy donors. Method: immunoSEQ multiplex PCR; TCRdb's copy keeps in-frame clones and lacks some. The sample includes 150,000 to 200,000 clones, about 90% of them seen just once. The sequencing sample was made of PBMCs. Receptors originate from a woman aged 18 to 35 in good health and CMV-seropositive.

The chain employs TRBV9 and TRBJ2-3; a weak D match, TRBD2 (5 bases). V was trimmed by 0 bases and J by 0 bases, leaving 8 bases between them. Germline-derived CDR1 and CDR2 are SGDLS and YYNGEE. The CDR3 has 15 amino acids. In DNA, the CDR3 is TGTGCCAGCAGCGTAGCACTAGTAAGCACAGATACGCAGTATTTT. Its translation is CASSVALVSTDTQYF.

The chain is built from TRBV28 and TRBJ1-2; the D gene is possibly TRBD1 (6 bases). The CDR3 sequence is 13 residues long. The V and J ends lost 11 bases and 8 bases respectively, with 21 bases between them. The V gene's germline CDR1 is MDHEN and CDR2 SYDVKM. The CDR3 is CAGASLGGGGYTF. The CDR3 DNA reads TGTGCCGGAGCCTCCTTGGGGGGGGGCGGCTACACCTTC.

The chain combines TRBV15 with TRBJ1-2; a weak D match, TRBD1 (5 bases). CDR1 is LNHNV, CDR2 YYDKDF, per germline (reference sequence). The CDR3 sequence is 13 residues long. Trimming took off 6 bases at V and 4 bases at J, with 12 bases between the two ends. The CDR3: CATRGDSRYGYTF. CDR3 nucleotides: TGTGCCACCAGAGGAGACAGCCGCTATGGCTACACCTTC.

The CDR3 protein is CASSSHRGQNYGYTF. CDR3 bases: TGTGCCAGCAGCTCCCACAGGGGGCAGAACTATGGCTACACCTTC. The chain employs TRBV7-9 and TRBJ1-2; TRBD1 matches at 9 bases. This CDR3 has 15 residues. V gave up 4 bases and J gave up 2 bases; unmatched junction bases: 5. Germline CDR1 reads SEHNR; CDR2 reads FQNEAQ (reference sequence).

This clone has just a few counts. The chain links TRBV18 to TRBJ2-7, with 7 nucleotides matching TRBD2. The CDR3 runs to 14 residues. The ends lost 3 bases at V and 4 bases at J; junction bases unmatched: 6. The germline V gene encodes CDR1 KGHSH and CDR2 LQKENI. The CDR3 DNA reads as TGTGCCAGCTCACCCGGGACTACACTTTACGAGCAGTACTTC. It is translated as CASSPGTTLYEQYF.